Shown below are 25 T cell receptor beta chains from a single sample sequenced in a study of T-cell memory formation after mild COVID-19. TCRdb recomputed calls from the 5' RACE reads with MiXCR, one row per CDR3 protein. The top ten hold roughly 3.5% of the sample, which has some 200,000 distinct CDR3 sequences, about 9.2% seen once. Sequencing was carried out using PBMCs or a T cell subset sorted from them (not recorded which). The source is a man between 18 and 35 years old who had mild COVID-19 (a few samples of this study predate the infection). Cell type and time point are not known.

The chain joins TRBV23-1 to TRBJ1-4; perhaps TRBD1 as D (6 bases). TRBV23-1 is an open reading frame, and its role is uncertain. This CDR3 is built from 14 residues. V was trimmed by 7 bases and J by 8 bases, leaving 17 bases between them. The CDR3 DNA follows: TGCGCCAGCACCCAATTGCAGGGGCGCGAAAAACTGTTTTTT. Translating it yields CASTQLQGREKLFF.

Only a few counts were recorded for this clonotype. The V and J genes are TRBV5-1 and TRBJ1-2, with 7 positions matching TRBD1. The V gene's germline CDR1 is SGHRS and CDR2 YFSETQ. V trimming: 3 bases; J trimming: 6 bases; junction bases outside the gene matches: 8. CDR3 size: 14 residues. Written as DNA, the CDR3 is TGCGCCAGCAGCTCCACAGGGGATTGGGATGGCTACACCTTC. It translates to CASSSTGDWDGYTF.

This clonotype came up many times. The rearrangement uses TRBV3-1 and TRBJ1-2; D may be TRBD1 (5 bases). This CDR3 is 12 amino acids long. Trimming removed 1 base from V and 8 bases from J, with 8 bases in between. Germline V gene lookup returns CDR1 LGHDT and CDR2 YNNKEL (reference sequence). The CDR3 DNA sequence: TGTGCCAGCAGCCAAGGAGGGGAAGGCTACACCTTC. Its protein product is CASSQGGEGYTF.

The rearrangement joins TRBV20-1 to TRBJ2-3, with 9 positions matching TRBD2. Trimming removed 6 bases from V and 6 bases from J; junction bases left unmatched: 13. CDR3 length equals 15 residues. Germline V gene lookup returns CDR1 DFQATT and CDR2 SNEGSKA (reference sequence). The CDR3, as DNA: TGCAGTGCCAACCGGGCTAGCGGGGCGAGGGATACGCAGTATTTT. Residues: CSANRASGARDTQYF.

This clonotype showed up just a few times. The chain links TRBV11-2 to TRBJ1-5; possibly TRBD1 for D (5 bases). Germline CDR1 reads SGHAT; CDR2 reads FQNNGV. The CDR3 covers 18 residues. V shed 1 base and J shed 0 bases, with 16 bases lying between them. CDR3 loop: CASSLVLRVGNSNQPQHF. CDR3 nucleotides: TGTGCCAGCAGCTTAGTCCTCAGGGTAGGAAATAGCAATCAGCCCCAGCATTTT. The full variable domain, its missing parts supplied by reference TRBV11-2 and TRBJ1-5, is EAGVAQSPRYKIIEKRQSVAFWCNPISGHATLYWYQQILGQGPKLLIQFQNNGVVDDSQLPKDRFSAERLKGVDSTLKIQPAKLEDSAVYLCASSLVLRVGNSNQPQHFGDGTRLSIL.

This clonotype was observed a handful of times. The V and J genes are TRBV7-9 and TRBJ2-7; D possibly corresponds to TRBD1 (6 bases). Germline lookup yields CDR1 SEHNR and CDR2 FQNEAQ (reference sequence). V was cut by 8 bases and J by 5 bases, with 13 bases left in between. CDR3 length: 12 amino acids. In nucleotides, the CDR3 is TGTGCCAGCGGTAGGGGGTCCCACGAGCAGTACGTC. Translation: CASGRGSHEQYV.

This clonotype showed up many times. The V gene is TRBV19, the J gene TRBJ1-1; maybe TRBD1 (5 bases). The CDR3 length is 15 residues. Per germline, CDR1 LNHDA and CDR2 SQIVND (reference sequence). V lost 5 bases to trimming and J lost 0 bases, with 13 bases between them. The CDR3 DNA reads as TGTGCCAGTAGTTCTCAGGGAGGCCTGAACACTGAAGCTTTCTTT. Translating gives CASSSQGGLNTEAFF.

This clonotype was seen repeatedly, ten times or more. This chain links TRBV7-9 with TRBJ1-4, with no clear D. Germline CDR1 reads SEHNR; CDR2 reads FQNEAQ (reference sequence). V lost 5 bases, J lost 6 bases, and 4 bases lay in between. The CDR3 sequence is 11 residues long. The CDR3 nucleotides read TGTGCCAGCAGCACCCATGAAAAACTGTTTTTT. Amino acids: CASSTHEKLFF.

This clonotype was seen a few times. The CDR3 region is CASNGTAQQGNSPLHF. The CDR3 nucleotides are TGTGCCAGCAACGGGACAGCCCAACAGGGGAATTCACCCCTCCACTTT. This chain joins TRBV5-6 and TRBJ1-6, with 7 positions matching TRBD1. Germline trimming cut 6 bases from V and 7 bases from J; bases unmatched to any gene: 13. Germline CDR1 reads SGHDT; CDR2 reads YYEEEE. The CDR3 totals 16 residues.

This clonotype was seen many times. CDR3 region: CASSLEGFDKNIQYF. CDR3 in DNA: TGTGCCAGCAGTTTAGAAGGCTTTGACAAAAACATTCAGTACTTC. The V and J genes are TRBV12-3 or TRBV12-4 and TRBJ2-4; no clear D. With 1 base removed from V and 3 bases from J, the gap between germline ends came to 10 bases. CDR3 size: 15 residues.

The chain combines TRBV7-9 with TRBJ1-4; 10 bases fit TRBD1. Germline V lookup: CDR1 SEHNR, CDR2 FQNEAQ (reference sequence). This CDR3 contains 15 residues. The trim removed 5 bases at V and 3 bases at J, leaving 3 bases unmatched. The CDR3 loop is CASSPGQGANEKLFF. In DNA, the CDR3 is TGTGCCAGCAGCCCAGGACAGGGGGCTAATGAAAAACTGTTTTTT. The full variable domain, with the rest looked up from reference TRBV7-9 and TRBJ1-4, is DTGVSQNPRHKITKRGQNVTFRCDPISEHNRLYWYRQTLGQGPEFLTYFQNEAQLEKSRLLSDRFSAERPKGSFSTLEIQRTEQGDSAMYLCASSPGQGANEKLFFGSGTQLSVL.

This clonotype showed up just a few times. The V and J genes are TRBV7-9 and TRBJ1-5; no firm D call. Germline-derived CDR1 and CDR2 are SEHNR and FQNEAQ (reference sequence). CDR3 length equals 13 residues. The V and J ends lost 2 bases and 4 bases respectively, with 6 bases between them. The CDR3 is CASSLRQNQPQHF. The CDR3 DNA is TGTGCCAGCAGCTTACGGCAGAATCAGCCCCAGCATTTT.

This clonotype was seen a handful of times. The genes are TRBV7-2 and TRBJ2-7; 7 bases are a match to TRBD1. This CDR3 contains 14 residues. Unmatched junction bases numbered 6, after V lost 5 bases and J lost 2 bases. Germline CDR1 and CDR2: SGHTA and FQGNSA. For the CDR3, the DNA is TGTGCCAGCAGCCGTTCGACAGGGCCCTACGAGCAGTACGTC. As protein: CASSRSTGPYEQYV.

This chain uses TRBV7-2 with TRBJ2-2, with D unclear. This CDR3 contains 16 residues. The germline gives CDR1 SGHTA, CDR2 FQGNSA. The V end was cut by 5 bases, the J end by 4 bases, with 17 bases between. DNA for the CDR3: TGTGCCAGCAGCCTAGAGTGGTGGGCACTCACCGGGGAGCTGTTTTTT. Translated: CASSLEWWALTGELFF.

The chain links TRBV12-3 or TRBV12-4 to TRBJ2-3; TRBD2 aligns across 7 bases. V dropped 3 bases and J dropped 8; count of bases not matched to a gene: 17. The length of the CDR3 is 17 residues. The CDR3 loop is CASSFSWGGSSPSTQYF. The DNA of the CDR3 is TGTGCCAGCAGTTTCTCTTGGGGGGGATCAAGTCCAAGTACGCAGTATTTT.

V gene TRBV2 combines with J gene TRBJ1-4; no clear D gene. CDR3 length: 14 amino acids. Germline V lookup: CDR1 SNHLY, CDR2 FYNNEI. The V end was cut by 3 bases, the J end by 3 bases, with 8 bases between. DNA of the CDR3: TGTGCCAGCAGTGAGCGGCAGTCTAATGAAAAACTGTTTTTT. Protein: CASSERQSNEKLFF. Supplemented by reference TRBV2 and TRBJ1-4, the full variable domain reads EPEVTQTPSHQVTQMGQEVILRCVPISNHLYFYWYRQILGQKVEFLVSFYNNEISEKSEIFDDQFSVERPDGSNFTLKIRSTKLEDSAMYFCASSERQSNEKLFFGSGTQLSVL.

The table lists this clonotype with a few counts. V and J are TRBV5-1 and TRBJ2-3; 10 bases align to TRBD2. With V trimmed by 0 bases and J by 3 bases, 1 base remained unmatched. Germline CDR1 reads SGHRS; CDR2 reads YFSETQ. The CDR3 spans 15 residues. The CDR3 DNA reads TGCGCCAGCAGCTTGGTGACTAGCGGGACAGATACGCAGTATTTT. Translating gives CASSLVTSGTDTQYF. Variable domain in full (rest from reference TRBV5-1 and TRBJ2-3): KAGVTQTPRYLIKTRGQQVTLSCSPISGHRSVSWYQQTPGQGLQFLFEYFSETQRNKGNFPGRFSGRQFSNSRSEMNVSTLELGDSALYLCASSLVTSGTDTQYFGPGTRLTVL.

This clonotype was found many times. As the CDR3 is not closed by the conserved phenylalanine or tryptophan, this likely results from a read error. Because the CDR3's place on the DNA is in doubt, the DNA is left out and the CDR3 is given as listed by TCRdb. The gene calls are TRBV5-1 and TRBJ2-3; TRBD2, the table's D call, was not compared with the DNA. Germline CDR1 SGHRS, CDR2 YFSETQ. The length of the CDR3 is 12 amino acids, counting both ends. CDR3: CASSLDGGLADI.

This clonotype was seen only a few times. This chain connects TRBV12-3 or TRBV12-4 to TRBJ1-2; 7 nucleotides match TRBD1. This CDR3 region has 15 residues. Losses at the gene ends were 3 bases for V and 4 bases for J; bases not matched to a gene: 8. The CDR3 sequence is CASSFLLQGGYGYTF. CDR3 nucleotide sequence: TGTGCCAGCAGTTTCCTTTTGCAGGGGGGCTATGGCTACACCTTC.

The chain recombines TRBV24-1 with TRBJ2-1, with D perhaps matching TRBD1 (5 bases). The germline CDR1 and CDR2 sequences are KGHDR and SFDVKD. The germline V and J ends were trimmed by 5 bases and 2 bases, with 21 bases remaining between them. The CDR3 runs 18 residues. The CDR3 here is CATSVHAGQGKPYNEQFF. The DNA of the CDR3 is TGTGCCACCAGTGTCCACGCCGGGCAGGGTAAACCCTACAATGAGCAGTTCTTC.

This clonotype appeared a few times. The rearrangement joins TRBV7-2 to TRBJ2-3; D is unresolved. V was shortened by 4 bases and J by 0 bases, with 8 bases between the two germline ends. The CDR3 runs 14 residues. Germline values: CDR1 SGHTA, CDR2 FQGNSA. CDR3 region: CASSSPSSTDTQYF. The CDR3 coding sequence is TGTGCCAGCAGCTCGCCGAGTAGCACAGATACGCAGTATTTT.

This clonotype was observed a few times. The V call is TRBV7-9, the J call TRBJ2-2; D is ambiguous. The length of the CDR3 is 15 residues. V was cut by 1 base and J by 4 bases, with 10 bases left in between. CDR1 and CDR2 from the germline V gene are SEHNR and FQNEAQ (reference sequence). The CDR3 DNA sequence: TGTGCCAGCAGCTTAGACGTGGGTTTCACCGGGGAGCTGTTTTTT. Translation: CASSLDVGFTGELFF.

This chain uses TRBV5-6 with TRBJ2-5; a possible D gene is TRBD1 (6 bases). V lost 4 bases, J lost 5 bases, and 9 bases lay in between. Per the germline V gene, CDR1 is SGHDT and CDR2 is YYEEEE. CDR3 length equals 12 residues. The CDR3 coding sequence is TGTGCCAGCAGCACAGGGTTGGAGACCCAGTACTTC. Its translation is CASSTGLETQYF.

This clonotype occurred many times. The chain carries TRBV6-5 and TRBJ1-2, with no clear D. Germline V gene sequence: CDR1 MNHEY, CDR2 SVGAGI. V lost 6 bases and J 3 bases, leaving 14 bases between the germline ends. This CDR3 spans 14 amino acids. In nucleotides, the CDR3 is TGTGCCAGCAGAACCCCCGGACTGTACTATGGCTACACCTTC. Its protein is CASRTPGLYYGYTF.

This clonotype was seen at least ten times. DNA of the CDR3: TGTGCCAGTGGACTACCCCGAGGCGGCGAGCAGTACTTC. It is translated as CASGLPRGGEQYF. This chain joins TRBV7-2 and TRBJ2-7; weak D call: TRBD2 (6 bases). This CDR3 region has 13 residues. CDR1 and CDR2 from the germline V gene are SGHTA and FQGNSA. The V and J ends lost 9 bases and 6 bases respectively, with 18 bases between them.